These T cell receptor beta chains were read from a single sample in a study of blood T cell repertoires in COVID-19. TCRdb's copy holds only in-frame clones and misses some; the assay was immunoSEQ multiplex PCR. Altogether approximately 49,000 clones are present, 84% being singletons, with the ten largest covering roughly 1.5%. The specimen was peripheral blood. All receptors derive from a man aged 50 to 59 with acute or convalescent COVID-19. The CDR3 runs from the conserved cysteine through the conserved F or W. A D gene is named only where the DNA matches it firmly. Part of the rows lack a size; the others show once, few, many or a class for expanded clones.

clone size	V gene	D gene	J gene	CDR3 DNA	CDR3 protein
-	TRBV30	TRBD2	TRBJ2-5	TGTGCCTGGAGGGAAGCGGGGCGAACCGGGGAGACCCAGTACTTC	CAWREAGRTGETQYF
-	TRBV19	-	TRBJ1-6	TGTGCCAGTAGTATTGGCAGGGGTGTCTATAATTCACCCCTCCACTTT	CASSIGRGVYNSPLHF
-	TRBV5-4	TRBD1	TRBJ1-1	TGTGCCAGCAGCACGGACAGGGGCGGAGACACTGAAGCTTTCTTT	CASSTDRGGDTEAFF
once	TRBV15	-	TRBJ2-2	TGTGCCACCAGCCCCCAGGTAGAAGCCGGGGAGCTGTTTTTT	CATSPQVEAGELFF
-	TRBV19	TRBD2	TRBJ2-3	TGTGCCAGTAGTATGCCTCCCTTGGGGGGGGGCACAGATACGCAGTATTTT	CASSMPPLGGGTDTQYF
-	TRBV7-2	-	TRBJ2-1	TGTGCCAGCACCCTAGCAGGGGGGGCCTACAATGAGCAGTTCTTC	CASTLAGGAYNEQFF
-	TRBV4-1	-	TRBJ1-4	TGCGCCAGCAGCCAAGATCGAGGGTTTCCTGAAAAACTGTTTTTT	CASSQDRGFPEKLFF
-	TRBV11-2	-	TRBJ2-1	TGTGCCAGCAGCTTATTCTCTCTAAACAATGAGCAGTTCTTC	CASSLFSLNNEQFF
-	TRBV6-2/TRBV6-3	-	TRBJ1-1	TGTGCCAGCAGTGTAATGTACAGGGTGGAGGCTGAAGCTTTCTTT	CASSVMYRVEAEAFF
-	TRBV5-1	-	TRBJ2-7	TGCGCCAGCGGAACGGGAAAAACCTACGAGCAGTACTTC	CASGTGKTYEQYF
-	TRBV15	TRBD2	TRBJ2-3	TGTGCCACCAGCAGTGACTCTAGCGGGGGTATAACAGATACGCAGTATTTT	CATSSDSSGGITDTQYF
-	TRBV4-1	TRBD2	TRBJ2-2	TGCGCCAGCAGCCACCTTAGGGGGATGGCGGGGGGGCCATATACCGGGGAGCTGTTTTTT	CASSHLRGMAGGPYTGELFF
-	TRBV6-5	TRBD2	TRBJ2-3	TGTGCCACCTCCTGGTCCGGGGGGGCTTTAGATACGCAGTATTTT	CATSWSGGALDTQYF
once	TRBV11-2	TRBD2	TRBJ2-2	TGTGCCAGCAGCTTAGACGGGACTAGCGGGACCGGGGAGCTGTTTTTT	CASSLDGTSGTGELFF
-	TRBV3-1/TRBV3-2	-	TRBJ2-5	TGTGCCAGCAGCCGCCTCTTTGGGACAAAAGAGACCCAGTACTTC	CASSRLFGTKETQYF
-	TRBV4-2	-	TRBJ1-5	TGTGCCAGCAGCCCCCCAGGGTCCGGGGGGCCCCAGCATTTT	CASSPPGSGGPQHF
-	TRBV6-1	TRBD2	TRBJ2-1	TGTGCCAGCAGTGAACAACCTAGCGGGGGAGGCGGCAATGAGCAGTTCTTC	CASSEQPSGGGGNEQFF
-	TRBV2	-	TRBJ2-6	TGTGCCAGCAGCGTCTTACGGGGATTAGCGGATGGGGCCAACGTCCTGACTTTC	CASSVLRGLADGANVLTF
-	TRBV14	TRBD1	TRBJ2-3	TGTGCCAGCAGGGACAGGGGGAACACAGATACGCAGTATTTT	CASRDRGNTDTQYF
once	TRBV2	-	TRBJ2-6	TGTGCCAGCAGTGAAGCCCAGGGAACCAACGTCCTGACTTTC	CASSEAQGTNVLTF
-	TRBV15	TRBD1	TRBJ2-3	TGTGCCACCAGGCACAGGGGGCTGACCACAGATACGCAGTATTTT	CATRHRGLTTDTQYF
-	TRBV5-1	TRBD1	TRBJ1-2	TGCGCCAGCAGCTTTCAAGGGGGCTGGGGCTACACCTTC	CASSFQGGWGYTF
-	TRBV6-6	-	TRBJ2-5	TGTGCCAGCAACGAAAGGACAGCTCAAGAGACCCAGTACTTC	CASNERTAQETQYF
-	TRBV4-1	TRBD2	TRBJ2-2	TGCGCCAGCAGCCAAGAAGCTAGCGGGAGAGCCCCCGGGGAGCTGTTTTTT	CASSQEASGRAPGELFF
-	TRBV6-2/TRBV6-3	TRBD1	TRBJ1-2	TGTGCCAGCAGTTACCCCGGGACAGTCGATGGCTACACCTTC	CASSYPGTVDGYTF
once	TRBV11-2	-	TRBJ1-2	TGTGCCAGCAGCTTACAGAACTATGGCTACACCTTC	CASSLQNYGYTF
-	TRBV6-5	-	TRBJ1-5	TGTGCCAGCAGTTACTCTGGGGGGGGGAATCAGCCCCAGCATTTT	CASSYSGGGNQPQHF
-	TRBV7-8	TRBD2	TRBJ2-7	TGTGCCAGCAGCTACACGACTAGCGGCTACGAGCAGTACTTC	CASSYTTSGYEQYF
-	TRBV19	TRBD1	TRBJ1-5	TGTGCCAGTAGTATTGGCCGCACTAACACAGGGGACACGCATTTT	CASSIGRTNTGDTHF
few	TRBV15	TRBD2	TRBJ2-1	TGTGCCACCTCCGAGTCGGGACTAGCCCCCAACAATGAGCAGTTCTTC	CATSESGLAPNNEQFF
-	TRBV19	-	TRBJ2-1	TGTGCCAGTAGTAAACTAGGCTCCTACAATGAGCAGTTCTTC	CASSKLGSYNEQFF
-	TRBV19	-	TRBJ1-1	TGTGCCAGTAGTATAGCAATGAACACTGAAGCTTTCTTT	CASSIAMNTEAFF
-	TRBV9	TRBD2	TRBJ2-2	TGTGCCAGCGGACTAGCGGTCACCGGGGAGCTGTTTTTT	CASGLAVTGELFF
-	TRBV10-3	TRBD1	TRBJ2-1	TGTGCCATCAGTGAGGTGGGACAGGGAAGCAATGAGCAGTTCTTC	CAISEVGQGSNEQFF
-	TRBV5-4	-	TRBJ1-4	TGTGCCAGCAGCCCCGGGAGGTTTGGTGAAAAACTGTTTTTT	CASSPGRFGEKLFF
-	TRBV7-9	-	TRBJ1-2	TGTGCCAGCAGCTTTCAGGGAGGGAATGGCTACACCTTC	CASSFQGGNGYTF
few	TRBV5-1	TRBD2	TRBJ2-1	TGCGCCAGCAGCTTGTCCGCGGGAGCCGGGGATGAGCAGTTCTTC	CASSLSAGAGDEQFF
-	TRBV9	TRBD2	TRBJ2-3	TGTGCCAGCAGCGTATCTGGGAGGGCCACAGATACGCAGTATTTT	CASSVSGRATDTQYF
once	TRBV9	-	TRBJ1-3	TGTGCCAGCAGCGTAGAGATCACTAGCTCTGGAAACACCATATATTTT	CASSVEITSSGNTIYF
-	TRBV18	TRBD2	TRBJ2-1	TGTGCCAGCTCAATCAACGGCCCCCTAGCGGGGGGGTACAATGAGCAGTTCTTC	CASSINGPLAGGYNEQFF
-	TRBV5-8	TRBD1	TRBJ2-5	TGTGCCAGCAGCTTGGGACAGGGGAGGAGAGAGACCCAGTACTTC	CASSLGQGRRETQYF